The T cell receptor (beta chain) under discussion was sequenced for a study of T cell repertoires in cytomegalovirus infection. Overall study: In the study, CMV epitopes included recently identified HLA-C-restricted and well-studied HLA-B-restricted ones. Public signatures in TCR beta pointed to CMV infection and matching HLA type. Whole-study findings and limits: There were HLA-C-restricted CMV-specific TCR beta clonotypes dominating the ex vivo response. Using cumulative public TCR beta family frequency, the authors identified those who carried CMV together with the relevant HLA.

Each CDR3 protein gets one entry after TCRdb re-called the reads with MiXCR. This sample has fewer than 1,000,000 distinct CDR3 sequences, with 31% found just once. CDR3 length equals 15 residues. V lost 9 bases to trimming and J lost 5 bases, with 23 bases between them. On this clonotype: No antigen is known for it.

This clonotype originated in a human donor in good health (CMV status not recorded). Some clones in this sample may be carry-over from other donors' samples. The sample consisted of cultured CD8+ T cells from PBMCs, taken from culture after CMV antigen stimulation. The rearrangement joins TRBV5-7 to TRBJ2-5; D tentatively reads TRBD1 or TRBD2 (6 bases each). TRBV5-7 is marked as an open reading frame, function uncertain. The DNA for the CDR3 is TGTGCCAACAGTCCCCGACGGGGGCAGCTCGAGACCCAGTACTTC. Protein sequence: CANSPRRGQLETQYF.